One sample yielded the 21 T cell receptor beta chains listed below, sequenced in a study of blood T cell repertoires in COVID-19. Here immunoSEQ multiplex PCR was the method, and the copy in TCRdb shows in-frame clones only, minus some. The top ten hold about 6.5% of the sample, which has 360,000 or so clones, around 90% seen once. Source material: peripheral blood. These receptors were obtained from a man in his late teens or twenties with active or convalescent COVID-19.

This chain links TRBV6-2 or TRBV6-3 with TRBJ1-2; 11 nucleotides align to TRBD1. Germline values: CDR1 MNHEY, CDR2 SVGEGT. The CDR3 has 16 residues. Losses at the gene ends were 5 bases for V and 1 base for J; bases not matched to a gene: 6. The CDR3 reads CASSPSGTGGNYGYTF. CDR3 sequence (DNA): TGTGCCAGCAGTCCCTCCGGGACAGGGGGTAACTATGGCTACACCTTC.

This rearrangement joins TRBV6-5 to TRBJ2-7; TRBD2 matches 8 bases. Germline-derived CDR1 and CDR2 are MNHEY and SVGAGI. The ends lost 7 bases at V and 5 bases at J; junction bases unmatched: 7. The CDR3 consists of 13 residues. Here the CDR3 DNA reads TGTGCCAGCACGGGCGGGGGGTACGACGAGCAGTACTTC. Amino acids: CASTGGGYDEQYF.

The count of this clone is one. V usage is TRBV1 and J usage is TRBJ2-2; TRBD2 reflects the table's D call only, with no check against the DNA. TRBV1 has pseudogene status. The CDR3 covers 15 residues. The CDR3 nucleotides are TGCACCAGCAGCCACGCGGGATGGAACACCGGGGAGCTGTTTTTT. It encodes CTSSHAGWNTGELFF.

The gene calls are TRBV6-5 and TRBJ2-7; 9 bases map to TRBD1. The CDR3 has 14 amino acids. V lost 7 bases to trimming and J lost 2 bases; unmatched junction nucleotides: 6. Germline V lookup: CDR1 MNHEY, CDR2 SVGAGI. For the CDR3, the DNA is TGTGCCAGCACCACCCGACAGGGGGCCTACGAGCAGTACTTC. Protein: CASTTRQGAYEQYF.

This clone was picked up one time. The V call is TRBV9, the J call TRBJ2-7; maybe TRBD2 (5 bases). The CDR3 extends over 14 amino acids. The V end lost 2 bases, the J end lost 3 bases, and 12 bases lay between the germline ends. CDR1 SGDLS and CDR2 YYNGEE come from the germline V gene. The chain's CDR3 is CASSVLRDSYEQYF. CDR3 sequence (DNA): TGTGCCAGCAGCGTGCTGAGGGATAGCTACGAGCAGTACTTC. The entire variable domain, with the rest obtained from reference TRBV9 and TRBJ2-7, is as follows: DSGVTQTPKHLITATGQRVTLRCSPRSGDLSVYWYQQSLDQGLQFLIQYYNGEERAKGNILERFSAQQFPDLHSELNLSSLELGDSALYFCASSVLRDSYEQYFGPGTRLTVT.

The chain has TRBV5-8 and TRBJ2-7; possible D gene TRBD1, 6 bases. This CDR3 is built from 15 residues. Trimming took 0 bases from V and 3 from J, leaving 13 bases between them. Germline V gene sequence: CDR1 SGHTS, CDR2 YDEGEE. The CDR3 is CASSLDRVRGYEQYF. CDR3 DNA sequence: TGTGCCAGCAGCTTGGACAGGGTAAGGGGCTACGAGCAGTACTTC.

The chain uses TRBV6-5 and TRBJ1-6, with no clear D. The germline CDR1 and CDR2 sequences are MNHEY and SVGAGI. CDR3 length equals 15 residues. Trimming pared 0 bases from V and 5 bases from J, leaving 8 bases between. The CDR3 region has the DNA TGTGCCAGCAGTTACTCAGGGAGTGATAATTCACCCCTCCACTTT. This translates into CASSYSGSDNSPLHF.

The chain uses TRBV4-3 and TRBJ2-3; 8 bases align to TRBD1. V lost 2 bases, J lost 5 bases, and 27 bases stayed unmatched. CDR3 length: 22 residues. Germline CDR1 reads LGHNA; CDR2 reads YSLEER. The CDR3 is CASSQNLQGDGFNPLSEDTQYF. CDR3 DNA: TGCGCCAGCAGCCAAAACTTACAGGGGGATGGATTTAATCCCCTTTCAGAAGATACGCAGTATTTT.

The rearrangement links TRBV27 to TRBJ1-6; weak D call: TRBD1 (6 bases). Trimming cost V 1 base and J 2 bases, with 12 bases left between them. Germline V lookup: CDR1 MNHEY, CDR2 SMNVEV (reference sequence). The CDR3 totals 17 residues. The CDR3 DNA follows: TGTGCCAGCAGTTTATTGTCTAACAGGGCCTATAATTCACCCCTCCACTTT. This encodes CASSLLSNRAYNSPLHF.

This clone has only one observation. The chain carries TRBV12-5 and TRBJ1-1; no clear D. Germline CDR1 reads LGHNT; CDR2 reads FRNRAP. V lost 2 bases to trimming and J lost 1 base, with 5 bases between them. The length of the CDR3 is 13 residues. CDR3 sequence reads: CASGLQENTEAFF. DNA of the CDR3: TGTGCTAGTGGTTTGCAGGAGAACACTGAAGCTTTCTTT.

J is TRBJ1-2 and V is TRBV4-1; possibly TRBD1 for D (6 bases). Per germline, CDR1 MGHRA and CDR2 YSYEKL. This CDR3 comprises 16 residues. Trimming stripped 1 base from V and 2 bases from J, with 14 bases between. CDR3 protein: CASSQGPATGNYGYTF. CDR3 nucleotides: TGCGCCAGCAGCCAAGGGCCCGCAACAGGGAACTATGGCTACACCTTC.

The CDR3 DNA sequence: TGTGCCAGCAGTTTAAACAGAATCACAGATACGCAGTATTTT. It specifies CASSLNRITDTQYF. The V and J genes are TRBV6-5 and TRBJ2-3; D is uncertain. Between the trimmed V and J ends, which lost 4 bases and 2 bases, there was a span of 10 bases. Germline V gene data show CDR1 as MNHEY and CDR2 as SVGAGI. This CDR3 contains 14 residues.

The table lists this clone with a few counts. The gene calls are TRBV7-8 and TRBJ2-7, with 7 bases aligning to TRBD2. The ends lost 2 bases at V and 6 bases at J; junction bases unmatched: 4. The CDR3 extends over 13 amino acids. In germline, CDR1 is SGHVS, CDR2 FQNEAQ. The CDR3, as DNA: TGTGCCAGCAGCTTATTGGGAGGGTTCGAGCAGTACTTC. This encodes CASSLLGGFEQYF.

V gene TRBV7-3 combines with J gene TRBJ2-5; TRBD2 matches 12 bases. V shed 5 bases, J shed 5 bases, and the junction held 6 bases outside the gene matches. Germline lookup yields CDR1 SGHTA and CDR2 FQGTGA. The CDR3 extends over 15 amino acids. Here the CDR3 reads CASSLTSGSLETQYF. CDR3 nucleotide sequence: TGTGCCAGCAGCCTGACTAGCGGGAGCCTGGAGACCCAGTACTTC.

V gene TRBV6-4 combines with J gene TRBJ1-1; D unresolved. The CDR3 is 13 residues long. The V and J ends lost 0 bases and 1 base respectively, with 3 bases between them. CDR1 is MRHNA and CDR2 is SNTAGT in the germline V gene. The CDR3 spells CASSDSQNTEAFF. The DNA of the CDR3 is TGTGCCAGCAGTGACTCACAGAACACTGAAGCTTTCTTT.

The chain combines TRBV18 with TRBJ2-2; 9 bases align to TRBD1. The CDR3 consists of 17 residues. V trimming: 2 bases; J trimming: 0 bases; junction bases outside the gene matches: 4. In germline, CDR1 is KGHSH, CDR2 LQKENI. CDR3 region: CASSPGTGGPNTGELFF. CDR3 DNA: TGTGCCAGCTCACCAGGAACAGGGGGCCCGAACACCGGGGAGCTGTTTTTT. The complete variable domain, with remaining parts taken from reference TRBV18 and TRBJ2-2, reads NAGVMQNPRHLVRRRGQEARLRCSPMKGHSHVYWYRQLPEEGLKFMVYLQKENIIDESGMPKERFSAEFPKEGPSILRIQQVVRGDSAAYFCASSPGTGGPNTGELFFGEGSRLTVL.

The chain carries TRBV19 and TRBJ1-6; D gene unclear. The germline gives CDR1 LNHDA, CDR2 SQIVND (reference sequence). V was shortened by 7 bases and J by 12 bases, with 19 bases between the two germline ends. The CDR3 covers 14 residues. CDR3 DNA sequence: TGTGCCAGTAATGCGCTCGGGGAAAGAGGACCCCTCCACTTT. This gives the protein CASNALGERGPLHF.

V gene TRBV28 combines with J gene TRBJ2-5; a weak D match, TRBD1 (6 bases). Looked up from germline, CDR1 is MDHEN and CDR2 is SYDVKM. Trimming left V 1 base short and J 1 base short, with 10 bases between. The CDR3 covers 15 residues. CDR3 residues: CASSLFRDTQETQYF. In nucleotides, the CDR3 is TGTGCCAGCAGTTTATTCCGGGACACCCAAGAGACCCAGTACTTC. Looking up the rest from reference TRBV28 and TRBJ2-5 gives the full variable domain: DVKVTQSSRYLVKRTGEKVFLECVQDMDHENMFWYRQDPGLGLRLIYFSYDVKMKEKGDIPEGYSVSREKKERFSLILESASTNQTSMYLCASSLFRDTQETQYFGPGTRLLVL.

The chain combines TRBV11-3 with TRBJ2-5; possibly TRBD2 for D (5 bases). The V end lost 5 bases, the J end lost 2 bases, and 12 bases lay between the germline ends. Germline CDR1 and CDR2: SGHNT and YENEEA. This CDR3 is 14 amino acids long. The CDR3 protein is CASSQDSTQETQYF. The CDR3 nucleotides read TGTGCCAGCAGCCAGGACTCCACGCAAGAGACCCAGTACTTC.

This clone was counted once. This chain uses TRBV10-3 with TRBJ2-5, with D perhaps TRBD1 (5 bases). With 3 bases removed from V and 3 bases from J, the gap between germline ends came to 11 bases. Germline values: CDR1 ENHRY, CDR2 SYGVKD. The CDR3 totals 14 residues. In DNA, the CDR3 is TGTGCCATCAGTGAAGGGGTCAGGAAAGAGACCCAGTACTTC. It translates to CAISEGVRKETQYF.

This chain connects TRBV15 to TRBJ2-1, with 10 nucleotides matching TRBD2. Losses at the gene ends were 3 bases for V and 1 base for J; bases not matched to a gene: 0. The CDR3 length is 15 residues. Looked up from germline, CDR1 is LNHNV and CDR2 is YYDKDF (reference sequence). The CDR3 nucleotides are TGTGCCACCAGCAGTAGCGGGAGGTCCTACAATGAGCAGTTCTTC. It translates to CATSSSGRSYNEQFF.